This TCR beta chain was observed in a study of T-cell memory formation after mild COVID-19. Study-wide results and limits: Among CD4+ contracting clones, most were CM and EM, and CD8+ ones EMRA.

UMIs and sample barcodes were carried by the TCR alpha and TCR beta cDNA libraries that 5'RACE produced using constant-segment primers. Each CDR3 protein is one row after TCRdb ran MiXCR on the 5' RACE reads. The sample records around 82,000 distinct CDR3 sequences, 13% being singletons. This clonotype was observed a few times. The antigen remains unidentified. CDR3 size: 15 residues. Trimming removed 2 bases from V and 2 bases from J, with 14 bases in between. Germline V gene lookup returns CDR1 SGHRS and CDR2 YFSETQ. This chain uses TRBV5-1 with TRBJ2-7, with D possibly TRBD1 on 6 matching bases. Sequenced sample: PBMCs or a T cell subset sorted from them (not recorded which). This clonotype was sampled from a man between 18 and 35 years old who had mild COVID-19 (a few samples of this study predate the infection). Cell type and time point are not known. The CDR3 reads CASSFRAAGAYEQYF. CDR3 DNA sequence: TGCGCCAGCAGCTTTCGGGCGGCAGGGGCCTACGAGCAGTACTTC.